Listed below are T cell receptor beta chains from one sample, sequenced in a study of response to subunit inactivated influenza vaccine. TCRdb independently ran MiXCR on the RT-PCR reads; one entry per CDR3 protein. The sample lists about half a million distinct CDR3 sequences, 10% to 11% occurring once. The specimen was PBMCs from blood, collected 35 to 45 days after vaccination. The source of these receptors is a man aged 45-60 years who received an inactivated influenza vaccine. Both conserved end residues are part of each CDR3. Each record gives: V gene, D gene, J gene, clone size, CDR3 DNA, CDR3 protein. D genes are given only for firm matches. Rows give clone size only sometimes, using once, few, many, or a class for an expanded clone.

>TRBV11-2|.|TRBJ2-5|.
TGTGCCAGCAGCGACCCGGGCTCAAGGTGGAAAGGCCAAGAGACCCAGTACTTC
CASSDPGSRWKGQETQYF
>TRBV7-9|.|TRBJ2-5|few
TGTGCCAGCAGCTTAACCGGTATGACCCAGTACTTC
CASSLTGMTQYF
>TRBV15|TRBD2|TRBJ2-5|.
TGTGCCACCAGCAGAGAGCGACTAGCGGAAGAGACCCAGTACTTC
CATSRERLAEETQYF
>TRBV12-3/TRBV12-4|.|TRBJ2-7|few
TGTGCCAGCAGTGAGGACGCTTTGACCTCTTACGAGCAGTACTTC
CASSEDALTSYEQYF
>TRBV29-1|.|TRBJ2-2|.
TGCAGCGTAGCCGGAGTTGAGAACACCGGGGAGCTGTTTTTT
CSVAGVENTGELFF
>TRBV12-3/TRBV12-4|.|TRBJ1-2|few
TGTGCCAGCAGTTTAGGCAGTTCCTATGGCTACACCTTC
CASSLGSSYGYTF
>TRBV28|.|TRBJ2-7|.
TGTGCCAGCAGTTTAGGTTCGGCAGGACAACCCCCACAGCAGTACTTC
CASSLGSAGQPPQQYF
>TRBV4-1|.|TRBJ2-3|.
TGCGCCAGCAGCAGAGACAGGTACACAGATACGCAGTATTTT
CASSRDRYTDTQYF
>TRBV12-3/TRBV12-4|.|TRBJ1-1|many
TGTGCCAGCAGTTTATATGGCACTGAAGCTTTCTTT
CASSLYGTEAFF
>TRBV20-1|TRBD2|TRBJ2-1|few
TGCAGTGCCAGGGCCGGGGGGGTCGATGGTGAGCAGTTCTTC
CSARAGGVDGEQFF
>TRBV6-2/TRBV6-3|.|TRBJ2-4|few
TGTGCCAGCAGCCCCGAGCTGACAAGGAAAAACATTCAGTACTTC
CASSPELTRKNIQYF
>TRBV27|.|TRBJ1-2|few
TGTGCCAGCAGTTCAGTCAATAACTATGGCTACACCTTC
CASSSVNNYGYTF
>TRBV27|.|TRBJ2-7|few
TGTGCCAGCAGAAAAGTGCAGGGTCGATTCGAGCAGTACTTC
CASRKVQGRFEQYF
>TRBV6-1|.|TRBJ1-5|many
TGTGCCAGCAGAAGAGACAGATATCAGCCCCAGCATTTT
CASRRDRYQPQHF
>TRBV20-1|TRBD2|TRBJ2-7|few
TGCAGTGCTAGATTCCTAGCGGGGAAGAACTACGAGCAGTACTTC
CSARFLAGKNYEQYF
>TRBV5-1|TRBD2|TRBJ2-1|.
TGCGCCAGCAGCACTGGGACTAGCGGGAAGTACTACAATGAGCAGTTCTTC
CASSTGTSGKYYNEQFF
>TRBV7-9|.|TRBJ2-7|.
TGTGCCAGCAGCCCCCCCTCGGGAGTTTCCTACGAGCAGTACTTC
CASSPPSGVSYEQYF
>TRBV20-1|TRBD2|TRBJ2-2|few
TGCAGTGCGAGAGATGGAAGCGGGAGAGATACCGGGGAGCTGTTTTTT
CSARDGSGRDTGELFF
>TRBV10-3|.|TRBJ2-3|few
TGTGCCATCAGCCGTGAAACTGCAGATACGCAGTATTTT
CAISRETADTQYF
>TRBV20-1|.|TRBJ2-6|.
TGCAGTGCTGTGGATGGGAACTCTGGGGCCAACGTCCTGACTTTC
CSAVDGNSGANVLTF
>TRBV7-2|.|TRBJ2-7|.
TGTGCCAGCAGCTTAATTAGCGACCCCTTCAACGAGCAGTACTTC
CASSLISDPFNEQYF
>TRBV20-1|TRBD1|TRBJ1-1|many
TGCAGTGCTAGGCTTCAGGGGGCCAGTGAAGCTTTCTTT
CSARLQGASEAFF
>TRBV12-3/TRBV12-4|.|TRBJ1-5|many
TGTGCCAGCAGTTCAATCTTGAATCAGCCCCAGCATTTT
CASSSILNQPQHF
>TRBV7-8|TRBD1|TRBJ2-7|few
TGTGCCAGCAGCTTGGGGAGACAGGGTGGGGTGGACTTC
CASSLGRQGGVDF
>TRBV20-1|.|TRBJ2-1|.
TGCAGTGCTAGAGATCTGGCGGGCGCTTACAATGAGCAGTTCTTC
CSARDLAGAYNEQFF
>TRBV25-1|TRBD1|TRBJ2-5|.
TGTGCCAGCAGTAAGGACAGGGGGGAGACCCAGTACTTC
CASSKDRGETQYF
>TRBV20-1|TRBD1|TRBJ2-5|few
TGCAGTGCCGGCACCGGGACAGGGGTCCAAGAGACCCAGTACTTC
CSAGTGTGVQETQYF
>TRBV6-1|.|TRBJ2-1|few
TGTGCCAGCAACGGACCCAGGGTCTACAATGAGCAGTTCTTC
CASNGPRVYNEQFF
>TRBV5-6|.|TRBJ2-3|.
TGTGCCAGCAGCTTGTTTCGACAGCAGCCTAGCACAGATACGCAGTATTTT
CASSLFRQQPSTDTQYF
>TRBV29-1|.|TRBJ1-3|.
TGCAGCGTTGAAACCCCCCAGGGCCGAAACACCATATATTTT
CSVETPQGRNTIYF
>TRBV27|TRBD1|TRBJ1-5|.
TGTGCCAGCAGTTCCGGGACAGGGAGAGGCAATCAGCCCCAGCATTTT
CASSSGTGRGNQPQHF
>TRBV5-1|TRBD1|TRBJ2-4|few
TGCGCCAGCAGCGACCAGGGGGCTGTCGGAAACATTCAGTACTTC
CASSDQGAVGNIQYF
>TRBV28|.|TRBJ2-2|.
TGTGCCAGCAGCCCTTCCGGGTTTCACACCGGGGAGCTGTTTTTT
CASSPSGFHTGELFF
>TRBV7-2|.|TRBJ2-2|many
TGTGCCAGCAGCTTAGTAGGGGGCACCGGGGAGCTGTTTTTT
CASSLVGGTGELFF
>TRBV11-2|.|TRBJ2-5|.
TGTGCCAGCACCAAAACGTCGAGGGGGGAGACCCAGTACTTC
CASTKTSRGETQYF
>TRBV11-2|TRBD2|TRBJ2-1|.
TGTGCCAGCAGCTTAGCAGTCCTTCTAGCGGGGAGGAATGAGCAGTTCTTC
CASSLAVLLAGRNEQFF
>TRBV4-1|.|TRBJ2-7|.
TGCGCCAGCAGCCAAGAATTTCGGGGAAGCTCCTACGAGCAGTACTTC
CASSQEFRGSSYEQYF
>TRBV6-5|.|TRBJ2-2|many
TGTGCCAGCAGTTACTCGGGGGCGGGAAGCGGGGTGCTCACCGGGGAGCTGTTTTTT
CASSYSGAGSGVLTGELFF
>TRBV13|.|TRBJ2-7|many
TGTGCCAGCAGCTTAGGGGCGGGGGCGCTGAGCCACGAGCAGTACTTC
CASSLGAGALSHEQYF
>TRBV27|.|TRBJ1-2|many
TGTGCCAGCAGTGAGGTGGGCTCGGAACTCACCTTC
CASSEVGSELTF
>TRBV20-1|TRBD2|TRBJ2-3|few
TGCAGTGCTAGCGGGGGGGCGCTTAGGGCAGATACGCAGTATTTT
CSASGGALRADTQYF
>TRBV5-1|TRBD1|TRBJ2-7|many
TGCGCCAGCAGCCTAAACGGACAGGGCGTTATCGACGAGCAGTACTTC
CASSLNGQGVIDEQYF
>TRBV12-3/TRBV12-4|TRBD1|TRBJ2-7|.
TGTGCCAGCAGTCCCTTTGGACAGGGATACGGCGAGCAGTACTTC
CASSPFGQGYGEQYF
>TRBV20-1|.|TRBJ1-4|.
TGCAGTGCTAGAGATTTGGGGGGAGATAATGAAAAACTGTTTTTT
CSARDLGGDNEKLFF
>TRBV29-1|TRBD2|TRBJ2-3|.
TGCAGAGTTGAAGATCGGCTTCTAGCGGGGCCCGATACGCAGTATTTT
CRVEDRLLAGPDTQYF
>TRBV4-2|.|TRBJ2-1|few
TGTGCCAGCAGCCAAGTAGGTGGCGTCAATGAGCAGTTCTTC
CASSQVGGVNEQFF
>TRBV29-1|.|TRBJ2-1|many
TGCAGCGTTGAAAAAGTGTGGGAGGCGAGCTCCTACAATGAGCAGTTCTTC
CSVEKVWEASSYNEQFF
>TRBV7-6|.|TRBJ2-1|.
TGTGCCAGCAGCTTAGCGCTATTTGGGGGGAATGAGCAGTTCTTC
CASSLALFGGNEQFF
>TRBV20-1|.|TRBJ1-1|.
TGCAGTGCTAGAGATTTTCGGGGGACTGACACTGAAGCTTTCTTT
CSARDFRGTDTEAFF
>TRBV20-1|TRBD1|TRBJ2-3|.
TGCAGTGCTGAAACCGGGACAGGGGGTACAGATACGCAGTATTTT
CSAETGTGGTDTQYF
>TRBV6-1|TRBD2|TRBJ2-7|few
TGTGCCACGGGGTATAGCGGGGGCAATTACGAGCAGTACTTC
CATGYSGGNYEQYF
>TRBV25-1|.|TRBJ1-1|.
TGTGCCAGCAGTGAATATGGTCAGAACACTGAAGCTTTCTTT
CASSEYGQNTEAFF
>TRBV10-3|.|TRBJ2-3|.
TGTGCCATCAGTGAGGGACTAATCACAGATACGCAGTATTTT
CAISEGLITDTQYF